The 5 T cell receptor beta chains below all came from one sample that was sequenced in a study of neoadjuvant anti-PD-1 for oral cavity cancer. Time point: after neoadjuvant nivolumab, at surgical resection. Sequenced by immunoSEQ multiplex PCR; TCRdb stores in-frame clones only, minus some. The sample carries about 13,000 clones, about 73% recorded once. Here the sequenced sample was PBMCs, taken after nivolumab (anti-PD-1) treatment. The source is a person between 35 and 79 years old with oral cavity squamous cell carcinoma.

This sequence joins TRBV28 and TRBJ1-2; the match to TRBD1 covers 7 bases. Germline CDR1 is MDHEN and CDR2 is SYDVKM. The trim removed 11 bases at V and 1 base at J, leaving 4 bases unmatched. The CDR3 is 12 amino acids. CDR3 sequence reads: CASQGDNYGYTF. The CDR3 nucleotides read TGTGCCTCCCAGGGGGATAACTATGGCTACACCTTC.

This CDR3 is CAWSVPSGDPLYEQYF. CDR3 coding DNA: TGTGCCTGGAGTGTACCCAGTGGGGACCCCCTCTACGAGCAGTACTTC. The chain recombines TRBV30 with TRBJ2-7; either TRBD1 or TRBD2 may supply D (5 bases each). Trimming removed 0 bases at V and 3 bases at J, with 18 bases between. Per germline, CDR1 GTSNPN and CDR2 SVGIG (reference sequence). CDR3 length: 16 amino acids. The full variable domain, completed using reference TRBV30 and TRBJ2-7, is SQTIHQWPATLVQPVGSPLSLECTVEGTSNPNLYWYRQAAGRGLQLLFYSVGIGQISSEVPQNLSASRPQDRQFILSSKKLLLSDSGFYLCAWSVPSGDPLYEQYFGPGTRLTVT.

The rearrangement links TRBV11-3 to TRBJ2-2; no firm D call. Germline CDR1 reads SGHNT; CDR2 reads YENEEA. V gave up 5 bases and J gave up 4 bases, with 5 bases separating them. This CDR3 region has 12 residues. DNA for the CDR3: TGTGCCAGCAGCCGCGGCACCGGGGAGCTGTTTTTT. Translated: CASSRGTGELFF.

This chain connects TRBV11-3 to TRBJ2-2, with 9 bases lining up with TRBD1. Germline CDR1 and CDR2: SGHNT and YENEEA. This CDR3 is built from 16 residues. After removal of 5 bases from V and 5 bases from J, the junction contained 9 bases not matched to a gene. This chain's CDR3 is CASSLGGQGKTGELFF. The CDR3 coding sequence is TGTGCCAGCAGCCTTGGGGGACAGGGAAAAACCGGGGAGCTGTTTTTT.

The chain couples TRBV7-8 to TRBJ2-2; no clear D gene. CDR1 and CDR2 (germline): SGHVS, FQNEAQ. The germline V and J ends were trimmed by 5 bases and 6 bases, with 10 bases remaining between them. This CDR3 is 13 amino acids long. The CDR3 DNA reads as TGTGCCAGCAGCCCCGGAGACCCCGGGGAGCTGTTTTTT. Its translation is CASSPGDPGELFF.